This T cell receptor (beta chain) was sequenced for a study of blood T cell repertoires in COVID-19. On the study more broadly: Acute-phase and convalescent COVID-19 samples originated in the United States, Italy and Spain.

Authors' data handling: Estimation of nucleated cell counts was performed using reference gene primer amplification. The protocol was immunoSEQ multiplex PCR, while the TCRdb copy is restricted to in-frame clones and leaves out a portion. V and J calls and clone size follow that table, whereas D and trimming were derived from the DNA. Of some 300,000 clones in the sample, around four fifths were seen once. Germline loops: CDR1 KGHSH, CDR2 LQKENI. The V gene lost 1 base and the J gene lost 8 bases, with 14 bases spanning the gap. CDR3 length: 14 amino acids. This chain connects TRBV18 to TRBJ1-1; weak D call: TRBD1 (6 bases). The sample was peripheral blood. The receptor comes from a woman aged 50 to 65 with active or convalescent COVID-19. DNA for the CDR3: TGTGCCAGCTCACCACTCCGGACAGAGTCAGAAGCTTTCTTT. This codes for CASSPLRTESEAFF. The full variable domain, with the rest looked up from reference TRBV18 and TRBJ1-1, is NAGVMQNPRHLVRRRGQEARLRCSPMKGHSHVYWYRQLPEEGLKFMVYLQKENIIDESGMPKERFSAEFPKEGPSILRIQQVVRGDSAAYFCASSPLRTESEAFFGQGTRLTVV.